One T cell receptor beta chain is described in this entry. Its target is not known. Those donating were healthy Finnish infants in corrective surgery for congenital heart defects. An approximately 0.45-1 mL peripheral blood aliquot was taken intraoperatively from four of eight donors. No fixed cell number was used; all available blood leukocytes supplied DNA. The repertoire was sequenced with immunoSEQ multiplex PCR; TCRdb's copy has only in-frame clones and lacks some. Of approximately 46,000 clones in the sample, around 93% were seen once. The source of the sample is a study of human thymus T cells. Study-wide points: Seemingly biased V and J gene usage marked thymic and blood repertoires.

This CDR3 region has 11 residues. V lost 11 bases and J lost 7; bases outside the gene matches: 7. Germline-derived CDR1 and CDR2 are SGHTA and FQGNSA. The chain is built from TRBV7-2 and TRBJ1-1; TRBD1 matches at 7 bases. The origin of this receptor is a girl less than two years old with a congenital heart defect but otherwise immunologically healthy. The sequenced sample consisted of blood. As DNA, the CDR3 is TGTGCCGCAGGACAGGATATTGAAGCTTTCTTT. It is translated as CAAGQDIEAFF. Variable domain in full (rest from reference TRBV7-2 and TRBJ1-1): GAGVSQSPSNKVTEKGKDVELRCDPISGHTALYWYRQSLGQGLEFLIYFQGNSAPDKSGLPSDRFSAERTGGSVSTLTIQRTQQEDSAVYLCAAGQDIEAFFGQGTRLTVV.